Listed below are T cell receptor beta chains from one sample, sequenced in a study of CD8+ T cells in alopecia areata. Clones were read by immunoSEQ multiplex PCR, and TCRdb kept only the in-frame ones, dropping some. The table has roughly 120,000 clones, 55% to 65% seen once. The sample comprised CD4+ T cells sorted from blood. All receptors derive from a human donor in good health. Each CDR3 is given with its conserved first and last residue. The D gene is left open where the match is weak. Clone size is given for some rows only: seen once, a few or many times, or a class if the clone is expanded.

few	TRBV29-1	TRBJ2-5	NA	15	CSATSGQGLGETQYF	TGCAGCGCTACTTCCGGACAGGGACTAGGGGAGACCCAGTACTTC
NA	TRBV6-6	TRBJ2-5	TRBD1	14	CASRIQGSGETQYF	TGTGCCAGCAGGATACAGGGGTCCGGGGAGACCCAGTACTTC
NA	TRBV29-1	TRBJ2-6	NA	13	CSVEASGANVLTF	TGCAGCGTTGAGGCCTCTGGGGCCAACGTCCTGACTTTC
NA	TRBV18	TRBJ2-3	TRBD2	13	CASSLLAEDTQYF	TGTGCCAGCTCACTGCTAGCGGAAGATACGCAGTATTTT
NA	TRBV13	TRBJ2-7	TRBD2	16	CASSSLAGGRSYEQYF	TGTGCCAGCAGCTCCCTTGCGGGGGGCCGCTCCTACGAGCAGTACTTC
NA	TRBV10-2	TRBJ1-6	NA	15	CATRDDSSYNSPLHF	TGCGCCACCCGGGACGATAGCTCCTATAATTCACCCCTCCACTTT
NA	TRBV29-1	TRBJ2-1	TRBD1	13	CSVDPDRAAEQFF	TGCAGCGTAGACCCGGACAGGGCGGCGGAGCAGTTCTTC
NA	TRBV15	TRBJ2-5	NA	13	CATSRSGEETQYF	TGTGCCACCAGCAGATCAGGAGAGGAGACCCAGTACTTC
NA	TRBV5-6	TRBJ2-5	NA	14	CASSLDSSGETQYF	TGTGCCAGCAGCCTAGATAGTAGTGGGGAGACCCAGTACTTC
NA	TRBV7-2	TRBJ1-1	NA	14	CASSLSFRNTEAFF	TGTGCCAGCAGCTTAAGCTTCCGGAACACTGAAGCTTTCTTT
many	TRBV30	TRBJ1-1	NA	13	CAWSGGQNTEAFF	TGTGCCTGGAGCGGGGGACAAAACACTGAAGCTTTCTTT
NA	TRBV11-2	TRBJ1-6	TRBD1	14	CASSLQGANSPLHF	TGTGCCAGCAGCTTGCAGGGGGCGAATTCACCCCTCCACTTT
NA	TRBV7-2	TRBJ2-7	TRBD2	16	CASSFTSGGYAEEQYF	TGTGCCAGCAGCTTTACTAGCGGGGGGTATGCAGAAGAGCAGTACTTC
NA	TRBV30	TRBJ2-1	NA	11	CAWLQGNEQFF	TGTGCCTGGCTCCAGGGGAATGAGCAGTTCTTC
NA	TRBV2	TRBJ1-1	NA	13	CASRGQGPTEAFF	TGTGCCAGCAGGGGTCAGGGACCCACTGAAGCTTTCTTT
NA	TRBV9	TRBJ2-2	TRBD2	15	CASSVELAGSGELFF	TGTGCCAGCAGCGTAGAGCTAGCGGGGTCCGGGGAGCTGTTTTTT
NA	TRBV5-1	TRBJ1-1	NA	13	CASSQDGNTEAFF	TGCGCCAGCAGCCAGGACGGAAACACTGAAGCTTTCTTT
NA	TRBV5-4	TRBJ2-1	NA	14	CASSSSPGNDEQFF	TGTGCCAGCAGCTCCAGCCCAGGAAATGATGAGCAGTTCTTC
NA	TRBV11-3	TRBJ2-5	TRBD2	17	CASSFSTSGGAKETQYF	TGTGCCAGCAGCTTTTCCACTAGCGGGGGGGCGAAAGAGACCCAGTACTTC
NA	TRBV9	TRBJ1-1	TRBD1	15	CASSVDPTGDTEAFF	TGTGCCAGCAGCGTGGACCCGACAGGGGATACTGAAGCTTTCTTT
NA	TRBV20-1	TRBJ2-5	NA	10	CSALGETQYF	TGCAGTGCGCTAGGCGAGACCCAGTACTTC
few	TRBV30	TRBJ2-2	NA	14	CAWRAGGGTGELFF	TGTGCCTGGAGGGCCGGGGGTGGCACCGGGGAGCTGTTTTTT
NA	TRBV6-5	TRBJ1-6	NA	13	CASGREGSSPLHF	TGTGCCAGCGGAAGGGAGGGGAGTTCACCCCTCCACTTT
NA	TRBV30	TRBJ2-7	TRBD2	13	CAWSTRGGYEQYF	TGTGCCTGGAGTACACGCGGGGGCTACGAGCAGTACTTC
NA	TRBV29-1	TRBJ2-3	NA	12	CSVSEGTDTQYF	TGCAGCGTTTCCGAGGGGACAGATACGCAGTATTTT
NA	TRBV6-1	TRBJ2-7	TRBD1	15	CASSEAHQGVYEQYF	TGTGCCAGCAGTGAAGCGCACCAGGGGGTCTACGAGCAGTACTTC
once	TRBV29-1	TRBJ1-6	NA	16	CSVEVRTSPYNSPLHF	TGCAGCGTTGAAGTGCGGACCAGTCCTTATAATTCACCCCTCCACTTT
NA	TRBV2	TRBJ2-1	TRBD2	14	CASNQGTSVNEQFF	TGTGCCAGCAACCAAGGGACTAGCGTCAATGAGCAGTTCTTC
NA	TRBV2	TRBJ1-1	NA	15	CASNPPPGRDTEAFF	TGTGCCAGCAATCCCCCCCCGGGCCGCGATACTGAAGCTTTCTTT
NA	TRBV27	TRBJ2-6	TRBD1	15	CASSFTGAGANVLTF	TGTGCCAGCAGTTTTACAGGGGCTGGGGCCAACGTCCTGACTTTC
once	TRBV27	TRBJ1-1	NA	14	CASSFDRGNTEAFF	TGTGCCAGCAGTTTTGACAGAGGGAACACTGAAGCTTTCTTT
NA	TRBV29-1	TRBJ1-2	NA	10	CPSSNYGYTF	TGCCCCTCCTCTAACTATGGCTACACCTTC
NA	TRBV14	TRBJ1-2	TRBD1	14	CASSHDRGNYGYTF	TGTGCCAGCAGCCACGACAGGGGCAACTATGGCTACACCTTC
NA	TRBV7-9	TRBJ1-1	NA	14	CASSLFGTFEYAFF	TGTGCCAGCAGTCTATTCGGGACTTTCGAGTATGCTTTCTTT
few	TRBV7-9	TRBJ2-5	NA	12	CASSERPETQYF	TGTGCCAGCAGCGAAAGACCGGAGACCCAGTACTTC
NA	TRBV15	TRBJ1-3	NA	15	CATSRDRRTVNTIYF	TGTGCCACCAGCAGAGATCGAAGGACAGTAAACACCATATATTTT
once	TRBV5-1	TRBJ2-1	TRBD1	14	CASSGGQGEFEQFF	TGCGCCAGCAGCGGGGGACAGGGGGAGTTTGAGCAGTTCTTC
NA	TRBV10-3	TRBJ1-2	NA	13	CATREGLNYGYTF	TGTGCCACCCGGGAGGGATTGAACTATGGCTACACCTTC
NA	TRBV7-2	TRBJ2-4	TRBD2	15	CASSLDGGAQNIQYF	TGTGCCAGCAGCTTAGACGGGGGGGCCCAAAACATTCAGTACTTC
NA	TRBV29-1	TRBJ2-7	NA	11	CSVGHTYEQYF	TGCAGCGTTGGTCACACTTACGAGCAGTACTTC
once	TRBV5-6	TRBJ1-6	NA	13	CASSLPDISPLHF	TGTGCCAGCAGCTTGCCGGACATCTCACCCCTCCACTTT
NA	TRBV5-1	TRBJ2-3	NA	16	CASSSREGGTTDTQYF	TGCGCCAGCAGCTCGCGAGAAGGGGGGACAACAGATACGCAGTATTTT
NA	TRBV18	TRBJ2-7	NA	15	CASSPSYGGIHEQYF	TGTGCCAGCTCACCCTCCTACGGCGGGATCCACGAGCAGTACTTC
NA	TRBV30	TRBJ2-1	NA	11	CAWSVHNEQFF	TGTGCCTGGAGTGTCCACAATGAGCAGTTCTTC
NA	TRBV30	TRBJ2-4	TRBD1	11	CAWSIDRGEYF	TGTGCCTGGAGCATAGACAGGGGGGAGTACTTC
NA	TRBV7-3	TRBJ1-5	NA	17	CASSSYRDWDSNQPQHF	TGTGCCAGCAGCTCATACCGGGACTGGGATAGCAATCAGCCCCAGCATTTT
NA	TRBV7-2	TRBJ2-7	NA	12	CASSFSTWEQYF	TGTGCCAGCAGCTTTAGTACTTGGGAGCAGTACTTC
NA	TRBV2	TRBJ1-2	NA	12	CASRRYNYGYTF	TGTGCCAGCAGACGTTATAACTATGGCTACACCTTC
few	TRBV5-4	TRBJ2-3	TRBD1	16	CASSFGPTGGLGTQYF	TGTGCCAGCAGCTTTGGTCCGACAGGGGGCCTTGGCACGCAGTATTTT
NA	TRBV10-2	TRBJ1-6	NA	18	CASSEDGGLSSYNSPLHF	TGCGCCAGCAGTGAGGATGGGGGGCTATCCTCCTATAATTCACCCCTCCACTTT
NA	TRBV27	TRBJ1-6	NA	16	CASSLYADLGNSPLHF	TGTGCCAGCAGTTTATATGCAGACCTGGGCAATTCACCCCTCCACTTT
NA	TRBV7-2	TRBJ2-5	TRBD2	16	CASSLGLAGLGETQYF	TGTGCCAGCAGCTTAGGGCTAGCGGGCCTTGGGGAGACCCAGTACTTC
NA	TRBV29-1	TRBJ1-1	NA	12	CSVSWVNTEAFF	TGCAGCGTTAGTTGGGTGAACACTGAAGCTTTCTTT
few	TRBV9	TRBJ2-1	NA	12	CASSVGTYEQFF	TGTGCCAGCAGTGTTGGGACGTATGAGCAGTTCTTC
NA	TRBV30	TRBJ1-2	NA	11	CAWGVNYGYTF	TGTGCCTGGGGTGTTAACTATGGCTACACCTTC
NA	TRBV5-1	TRBJ2-7	NA	14	CASSLALGNGEQYF	TGCGCCAGCAGCTTGGCGCTGGGGAACGGGGAGCAGTACTTC
NA	TRBV7-9	TRBJ2-2	TRBD1	15	CASSRDRFNTGELFF	TGTGCCAGCAGCCGGGACAGGTTCAACACCGGGGAGCTGTTTTTT
NA	TRBV29-1	TRBJ2-3	NA	13	CSVRGASTDTQYF	TGCAGCGTGAGGGGGGCCAGCACAGATACGCAGTATTTT
NA	TRBV7-8	TRBJ2-7	TRBD2	15	CASSASGTASYEQYF	TGTGCCAGCAGCGCGAGCGGGACGGCTTCCTACGAGCAGTACTTC